This T cell receptor beta chain was documented in a study of T cell responses to AZD1222 COVID-19 vaccine. As for the study in general: Combined were second doses at about 4 or about 12 weeks. Findings of the study overall: With dominance at 160-218 and 743-854, vaccine-associated CD4 TCRs spanned spike. Spike-specific TCR breadth and depth rose after two AZD1222 doses.

Turning to this clone: Its target is not known.

The CDR3 consists of 14 residues. Germline CDR1 reads MGHDK; CDR2 reads SYGVNS. V dropped 2 bases and J dropped 7 bases, with 14 bases sitting between them. Some clones are missing from TCRdb's copy, which holds only in-frame ones; the method was immunoSEQ multiplex PCR. Of 120,000 or so clones listed, 70% to 90% are singletons. The sample consisted of peripheral blood, taken on day 0 of AZD1222 vaccination. This sequence joins TRBV25-1 and TRBJ1-1, with D possibly being TRBD1 (5 bases). The sequence was collected from an adult in good health. CDR3 in DNA: TGTGCCAGCAGTGAACAAGGGGCCACTCTTGAAGCTTTCTTT. Translated: CASSEQGATLEAFF. The full variable domain, completed using reference TRBV25-1 and TRBJ1-1, is EADIYQTPRYLVIGTGKKITLECSQTMGHDKMYWYQQDPGMELHLIHYSYGVNSTEKGDLSSESTVSRIRTEHFPLTLESARPSHTSQYLCASSEQGATLEAFFGQGTRLTVV.